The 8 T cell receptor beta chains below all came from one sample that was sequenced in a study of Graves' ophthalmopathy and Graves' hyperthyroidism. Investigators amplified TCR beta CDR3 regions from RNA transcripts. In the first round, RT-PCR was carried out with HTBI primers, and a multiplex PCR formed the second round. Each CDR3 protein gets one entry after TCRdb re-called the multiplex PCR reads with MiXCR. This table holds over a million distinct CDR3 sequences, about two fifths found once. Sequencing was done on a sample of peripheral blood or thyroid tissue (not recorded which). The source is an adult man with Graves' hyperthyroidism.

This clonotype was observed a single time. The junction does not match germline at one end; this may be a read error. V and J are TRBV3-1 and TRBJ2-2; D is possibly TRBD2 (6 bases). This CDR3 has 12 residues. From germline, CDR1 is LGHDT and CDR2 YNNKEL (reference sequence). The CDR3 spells CASSKGGRELSF. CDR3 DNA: TGTGCCAGCAGCAAGGGAGGTCGGGAGCTGTCTTTT.

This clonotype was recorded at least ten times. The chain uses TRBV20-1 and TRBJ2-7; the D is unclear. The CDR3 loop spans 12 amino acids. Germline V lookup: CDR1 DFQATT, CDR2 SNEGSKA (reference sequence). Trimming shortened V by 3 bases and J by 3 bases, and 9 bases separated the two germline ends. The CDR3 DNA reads TGCAGTGCTAGGCAGCCTGACTACGAGCAGTACTTC. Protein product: CSARQPDYEQYF.

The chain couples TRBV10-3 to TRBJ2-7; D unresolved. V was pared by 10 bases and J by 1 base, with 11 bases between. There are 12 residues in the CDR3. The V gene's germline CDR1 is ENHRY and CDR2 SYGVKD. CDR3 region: CATVGRSYEQYF. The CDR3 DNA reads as TGTGCCACCGTTGGACGTTCCTACGAGCAGTACTTC.

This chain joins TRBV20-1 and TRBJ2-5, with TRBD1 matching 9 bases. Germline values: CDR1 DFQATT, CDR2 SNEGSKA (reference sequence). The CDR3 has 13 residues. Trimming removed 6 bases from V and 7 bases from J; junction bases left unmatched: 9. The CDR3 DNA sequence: TGCAGTGCACAAGACAGGGGGATGAGGACCCAGTACTTC. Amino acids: CSAQDRGMRTQYF.

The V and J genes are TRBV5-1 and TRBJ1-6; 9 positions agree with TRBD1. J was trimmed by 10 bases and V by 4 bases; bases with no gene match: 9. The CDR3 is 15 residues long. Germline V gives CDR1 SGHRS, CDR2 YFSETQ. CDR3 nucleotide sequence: TGCGCCAGCAGCCCAACAGGGGGCATAGGATCACCCCTCCACTTT. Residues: CASSPTGGIGSPLHF.

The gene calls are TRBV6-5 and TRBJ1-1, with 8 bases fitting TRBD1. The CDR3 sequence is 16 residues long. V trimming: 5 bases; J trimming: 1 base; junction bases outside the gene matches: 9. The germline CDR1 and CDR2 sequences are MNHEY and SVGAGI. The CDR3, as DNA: TGTGCCAGCAGTAGGGCCCTCGGGACAGGGAACACTGAAGCTTTCTTT. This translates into CASSRALGTGNTEAFF.

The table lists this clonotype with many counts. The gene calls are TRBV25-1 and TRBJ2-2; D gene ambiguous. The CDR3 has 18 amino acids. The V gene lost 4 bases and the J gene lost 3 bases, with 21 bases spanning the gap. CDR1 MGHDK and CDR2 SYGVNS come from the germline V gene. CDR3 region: CASSATARRGVYTGELFF. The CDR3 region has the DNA TGTGCCAGCAGTGCCACGGCAAGGCGAGGTGTTTACACCGGGGAGCTGTTTTTT.

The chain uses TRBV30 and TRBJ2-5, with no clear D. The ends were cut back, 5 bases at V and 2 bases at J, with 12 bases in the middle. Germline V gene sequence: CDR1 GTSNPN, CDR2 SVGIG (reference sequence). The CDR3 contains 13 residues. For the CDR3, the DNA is TGTGCCTGGGGTGGAACAGAGCAAGAGACCCAGTACTTC. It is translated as CAWGGTEQETQYF.